The TCR beta chain under discussion was sequenced for a study of blood T cell repertoires in COVID-19. The overall study: Samples of COVID-19 (acute and convalescent) were obtained from the United States, Italy and Spain. PBMCs, B-cell-depleted T cells, or T cells were the source of the cDNA or gDNA that made up the material.

Per the original methods: Estimation of nucleated cell counts was performed using reference gene primer amplification. Profiling relied on immunoSEQ multiplex PCR, and the TCRdb table lists in-frame clones only, not all of them. Clonal size and the V and J genes are those of that table, whereas D and trimming came from the DNA. The data show more than 100,000 clones, roughly 88% seen once. Per the germline V gene, CDR1 is MDHEN and CDR2 is SYDVKM. With V trimmed by 7 bases and J by 6 bases, 7 bases remained unmatched. There are 13 residues in the CDR3. The sample comprised peripheral blood. The chain combines TRBV28 with TRBJ2-7, with 9 bases that match TRBD1. This sequence originates from a man between 65 and 85 years old with active COVID-19. The CDR3 DNA follows: TGTGCCAGCAACCTTAACAGGGGGCGCGAGCAGTACTTC. This translates into CASNLNRGREQYF.